This T cell receptor (beta chain) comes out of a study of blood T cell repertoires in COVID-19. The wider study: There were acute and convalescent COVID-19 samples, and they came from the United States, Italy and Spain. T cells, B-cell-depleted T cells, or PBMCs provided the cDNA or gDNA that served as material.

In the authors' methods: For nucleated cells, counts were estimated from reference gene primer amplification. TCRdb's table, derived via immunoSEQ multiplex PCR, lists solely in-frame clones and lacks some. That table gives V, J and clone size, and the DNA gave D and trimming. The top ten hold 14% of the sample, which has about 59,000 clones, 70% to 75% seen once. The TCR was taken from a woman between 65 and 79 years old with acute or convalescent COVID-19. The sample consisted of peripheral blood.

CDR3 in DNA: TGTGCCAGCAGTTACAAGACAGGGATCAATCAGCCCCAGCATTTT. It encodes CASSYKTGINQPQHF. V and J are TRBV6-5 and TRBJ1-5; 7 positions match TRBD1. This CDR3 has 15 amino acids. The V segment lost 2 bases and the J segment 3 bases; nucleotides outside the gene matches: 4. Germline V gene lookup returns CDR1 MNHEY and CDR2 SVGAGI.